The next 20 T cell receptor beta chains were all read from a single sample in a study of blood T cell repertoires in COVID-19. TCRdb's table, derived via immunoSEQ multiplex PCR, lists solely in-frame clones and lacks some. The repertoire includes more than 200,000 clones, around nine tenths of them detected once, and around 1.6% sits in the top ten. Specimen: PBMCs or T cells enriched from blood (not recorded which). These receptors all come from a woman in her forties or fifties who had recovered from COVID-19.

The V and J genes are TRBV28 and TRBJ2-7; the D gene is possibly TRBD1 (5 bases). The CDR3 loop spans 12 amino acids. Trimming took 6 bases from V and 3 from J, leaving 9 bases between them. Germline CDR1 and CDR2: MDHEN and SYDVKM. CDR3 nucleotides: TGTGCCAGCAGCAGGGCCTACTACGAGCAGTACTTC. Translating gives CASSRAYYEQYF.

The chain has TRBV20-1 and TRBJ2-1; 8 bases map to TRBD1. CDR3 size: 15 residues. CDR1 is DFQATT, CDR2 SNEGSKA, per germline (reference sequence). V trimming: 3 bases; J trimming: 5 bases; junction bases outside the gene matches: 9. Here the CDR3 DNA reads TGCAGTGCTAGTCGGGGGCAGGGGGCTCACAATGAGCAGTTCTTC. Its protein is CSASRGQGAHNEQFF.

This clone was counted a single time. The rearrangement uses TRBV14 and TRBJ2-2, with D tentatively TRBD2 (6 bases). The V and J ends lost 7 bases and 1 base respectively, with 13 bases between them. The CDR3 contains 15 residues. CDR1 is SGHDN and CDR2 is FVKESK in the germline V gene. CDR3 residues: CASMGVRENTGELFF. DNA for the CDR3: TGTGCCAGCATGGGGGTGCGGGAGAACACCGGGGAGCTGTTTTTT.

The genes are TRBV5-1 and TRBJ2-2; D is unresolved. CDR1 and CDR2 from the germline V gene are SGHRS and YFSETQ. The V end lost 4 bases, the J end lost 1 base, and 8 bases lay between the germline ends. CDR3 length: 14 residues. The CDR3 DNA is TGCGCCAGCAGCGGCCGACAGAACACCGGGGAGCTGTTTTTT. Its translation: CASSGRQNTGELFF. Supplemented by reference TRBV5-1 and TRBJ2-2, the full variable domain reads KAGVTQTPRYLIKTRGQQVTLSCSPISGHRSVSWYQQTPGQGLQFLFEYFSETQRNKGNFPGRFSGRQFSNSRSEMNVSTLELGDSALYLCASSGRQNTGELFFGEGSRLTVL.

The V and J genes are TRBV30 and TRBJ2-1; D call uncertain. The V gene's germline CDR1 is GTSNPN and CDR2 SVGIG (reference sequence). V lost 0 bases to trimming and J lost 2 bases, with 5 bases between them. There are 13 residues in the CDR3. The CDR3 reads CAWSVHAYNEQFF. CDR3 nucleotide sequence: TGTGCCTGGAGTGTACACGCCTACAATGAGCAGTTCTTC.

The rearrangement uses TRBV2 and TRBJ1-1; D unresolved. V lost 7 bases, J lost 1 base, and 13 bases lay in between. This CDR3 region has 14 residues. Germline CDR1 is SNHLY and CDR2 is FYNNEI. CDR3 sequence (DNA): TGTGCCAGCACCGTCGGGAGCTCGAACACTGAAGCTTTCTTT. It translates to CASTVGSSNTEAFF.

This chain links TRBV4-1 with TRBJ1-2; D perhaps matches TRBD1 (6 bases). V lost 4 bases, J lost 8 bases, and 23 bases lay in between. Germline V lookup: CDR1 MGHRA, CDR2 YSYEKL. The CDR3 loop spans 16 amino acids. As DNA, the CDR3 is TGCGCCAGCAGCCCGTTGCCCGGGCAGGGGTCAGGGGGCTACACCTTC. As protein: CASSPLPGQGSGGYTF.

V is TRBV6-5 and J is TRBJ2-7; TRBD2 matches at 12 bases. V was pared by 7 bases and J by 6 bases, with 1 base of the junction left unmatched. The CDR3 contains 12 residues. CDR1 and CDR2 from the germline V gene are MNHEY and SVGAGI. DNA for the CDR3: TGTGCCAGCACACTAGCGGGAGGCGAGCAGTACTTC. Translating it yields CASTLAGGEQYF.

The gene calls are TRBV5-1 and TRBJ2-7, with TRBD2 as a possible D gene (6 bases). This CDR3 contains 17 residues. CDR1 and CDR2 from the germline V gene are SGHRS and YFSETQ. Trimming took off 3 bases at V and 3 bases at J, with 22 bases between the two ends. The CDR3 loop reads CASSSDPGPMDYYEQYF. The DNA for the CDR3 is TGCGCCAGCAGCTCCGATCCGGGACCGATGGACTACTACGAGCAGTACTTC.

To note about this clone: The germline gene is not matched at one end of the junction; a read error may be the cause. This sequence joins TRBV14 and TRBJ2-2; 12 bases line up with TRBD2. The CDR3 totals 18 residues. Germline CDR1 is SGHDN and CDR2 is FVKESK. The CDR3, as DNA: TGTGCCAGCAGGCAAGGCCCGACTAGCGGGAGATACTCCGGGGAGCTGTTTTTT. It specifies CASRQGPTSGRYSGELFF.

The gene calls are TRBV5-1 and TRBJ2-1, with no clear D. Germline CDR1 and CDR2: SGHRS and YFSETQ. V shed 0 bases and J shed 7 bases, with 14 bases lying between them. This CDR3 is built from 15 residues. The CDR3 is CASSLDPGLRNEQFF. In DNA form, the CDR3 reads TGCGCCAGCAGCTTGGATCCCGGGTTGAGGAATGAGCAGTTCTTC.

The V call is TRBV30, the J call TRBJ2-6, with a weak D call TRBD2 (5 bases). Germline V lookup: CDR1 GTSNPN, CDR2 SVGIG (reference sequence). This CDR3 is built from 15 residues. V was clipped by 0 bases and J by 4 bases, with 10 bases between them. CDR3 bases: TGTGCCTGGAGTGTCGGCGGGCGCGGGGCCAACGTCCTGACTTTC. This gives the protein CAWSVGGRGANVLTF.

This clone was recorded a few times. The V and J genes are TRBV19 and TRBJ1-5; D possibly corresponds to TRBD1 (6 bases). The CDR3 sequence is 15 residues long. V lost 0 bases, J lost 7 bases, and 13 bases lay in between. Germline CDR1 reads LNHDA; CDR2 reads SQIVND (reference sequence). The CDR3 DNA reads TGTGCCAGTAGTATAGATCGGGGGGCAGGGCAGCCCCAGCATTTT. Translated, it gives CASSIDRGAGQPQHF.

The chain uses TRBV18 and TRBJ1-1, with 7 bases that match TRBD1. Germline V gives CDR1 KGHSH, CDR2 LQKENI. This CDR3 comprises 14 residues. V gave up 4 bases and J gave up 5 bases; unmatched junction bases: 7. In DNA form, the CDR3 reads TGTGCCAGCTCACTTCGACAGGGTCGGACTGAAGCTTTCTTT. It codes for CASSLRQGRTEAFF.

The CDR3 loop is CASGGGRNSYEQYF. In DNA form, the CDR3 reads TGTGCCAGTGGGGGCGGGAGGAACTCCTACGAGCAGTACTTC. The V call is TRBV6-5, the J call TRBJ2-7, with TRBD2 matching 8 bases. Per germline, CDR1 MNHEY and CDR2 SVGAGI. This CDR3 is built from 14 residues. V gave up 9 bases and J gave up 0 bases; unmatched junction bases: 7.

The chain uses TRBV19 and TRBJ1-2, with D tentatively TRBD1 (6 bases). The germline V and J ends were trimmed by 5 bases and 3 bases, with 10 bases remaining between them. The CDR3 loop spans 13 amino acids. The germline CDR1 and CDR2 sequences are LNHDA and SQIVND (reference sequence). CDR3 amino acids: CASSGRGDYGYTF. The CDR3 region has the DNA TGTGCCAGTAGTGGCAGGGGAGACTATGGCTACACCTTC.

This clone turned up a few times. The CDR3 coding sequence is TGCAGCGTCGTTATCCGGGAGAACGGGGAGCAGTTCTTC. It yields the protein CSVVIRENGEQFF. The chain recombines TRBV29-1 with TRBJ2-1, with D perhaps matching TRBD2 (6 bases). CDR3 length: 13 residues. V lost 6 bases to trimming and J lost 10 bases, with 19 bases between them. In germline, CDR1 is SQVTM, CDR2 ANQGSEA.

J is TRBJ1-2 and V is TRBV18, with D tentatively TRBD1 (5 bases). With 8 bases removed from V and 7 bases from J, the gap between germline ends came to 20 bases. The germline gives CDR1 KGHSH, CDR2 LQKENI. CDR3 size: 14 residues. CDR3 in amino acids: CASLTTQGESGYTF. For the CDR3, the DNA is TGTGCCAGCCTCACCACGCAGGGTGAAAGTGGCTACACCTTC.

The chain combines TRBV5-1 with TRBJ1-6, with D unresolved. CDR1 is SGHRS, CDR2 YFSETQ, per germline. The CDR3 has 15 residues. Trimming cost V 0 bases and J 6 bases, with 10 bases left between them. The CDR3 region is CASSLEGSGNSPLHF. The CDR3 DNA sequence: TGCGCCAGCAGCTTGGAAGGGAGTGGTAATTCACCCCTCCACTTT.

The CDR3 region has the DNA TGTGCCAGCAGCTTATTGACGGGAGTCCAAGAGACCCAGTACTTC. This gives the protein CASSLLTGVQETQYF. The rearrangement links TRBV7-2 to TRBJ2-5; D may be TRBD2 (6 bases). V was cut by 2 bases and J by 1 base, with 11 bases left in between. The CDR3 is 15 residues long. In germline, CDR1 is SGHTA, CDR2 FQGNSA.